This T cell receptor (beta chain) was observed in a study of early T cells in non-severe SARS-CoV-2 infection. Individual cDNA molecules were tagged with unique molecular identifiers, the study reported. One entry per CDR3 protein, called by TCRdb with MiXCR from the 5' RACE reads. The table includes roughly 47,000 distinct CDR3 sequences, around 6.5% detected once. This clonotype was observed many times. V lost 0 bases and J lost 0; bases outside the gene matches: 15. Germline V gene sequence: CDR1 MGHRA, CDR2 YSYEKL. CDR3 length: 20 amino acids. Sequencing was performed on whole blood, taken at baseline. The clonotype comes from an adult who was a healthcare worker with PCR-confirmed SARS-CoV-2 infection or an uninfected control (not recorded which). The chain links TRBV4-1 to TRBJ2-5, with TRBD2 matching over 8 bases. DNA for the CDR3: TGCGCCAGCAGCCAAGAACCGCGGCGGGGGGCCCTCTCGTACCAAGAGACCCAGTACTTC. This codes for CASSQEPRRGALSYQETQYF.